This is a list of T cell receptor beta chains from one sample in a study of somatic mutations in cytotoxic T cells in rheumatoid arthritis. Sequenced by immunoSEQ multiplex PCR; TCRdb stores in-frame clones only, minus some. The sample shows more than 15,000 clones, more than 60% of them seen only once. Material for sequencing was CD8+ T cells sorted from blood. The origin of the receptors is a woman aged 55 to 70 in good health. The CDR3 runs from the conserved cysteine through the conserved F or W.

V gene: TRBV10-3
CDR3 protein: CAISLRREGVIDTQYF

V gene: TRBV6-9
CDR3 protein: CASSYSDGYGYTF

V gene: TRBV19
CDR3 protein: CASRETWGSHPEAFF

V gene: TRBV13
CDR3 protein: CASSPGQVHEQYF

V gene: TRBV11-2
CDR3 protein: CASSPDFRGDEQYF

V gene: TRBV6-1
CDR3 protein: CASSEWGFNTIYF

V gene: TRBV11-2
CDR3 protein: CASSLEAGGFYEQYF

V gene: TRBV13
CDR3 protein: CASSLWGWDNYGYTF

V gene: TRBV7-9
CDR3 protein: CASSARDSKNTEAFF

V gene: TRBV30
CDR3 protein: CAWSPRTRRGEEQYF

V gene: TRBV6-1
CDR3 protein: CASSDLGLDTEAFF

V gene: TRBV6-5
CDR3 protein: CASMEGASYNEQFF

V gene: TRBV9
CDR3 protein: CASSVDGDEDEQYF

V gene: TRBV27
CDR3 protein: CASSFGVGEQFF

V gene: TRBV7-6
CDR3 protein: CASSTGTGGSYEQYF

V gene: TRBV6-6
CDR3 protein: CASSPRPTYEQYF

V gene: TRBV7-9
CDR3 protein: CASSLTERPGTDTQYF

V gene: TRBV10-3
CDR3 protein: CAISEWPVSGISGNTIYF

V gene: TRBV6-5
CDR3 protein: CASSYSVPQGYGYTF

V gene: TRBV5-1
CDR3 protein: CASSADRGTAYEQYF

V gene: TRBV2
CDR3 protein: CASRAGTATYEQYF

V gene: TRBV18
CDR3 protein: CASSPPQGLGGNTIYF

V gene: TRBV5-1
CDR3 protein: CASSLERGTEAFF

V gene: TRBV15
CDR3 protein: CATSRDQLAGLWDAEAFF

V gene: TRBV7-9
CDR3 protein: CASSLGLVREQYF

V gene: TRBV2
CDR3 protein: CASVGQYNEQFF

V gene: TRBV30
CDR3 protein: CAWSARGEPASPLHF

V gene: TRBV5-4
CDR3 protein: CASSLAAGVPYNEQFF

V gene: TRBV19
CDR3 protein: CASSNARRGNGYTF

V gene: TRBV4-1
CDR3 protein: CASSQSGAGQPQHF

V gene: TRBV2
CDR3 protein: CASSEGTTLSYEQYF

V gene: TRBV11-2
CDR3 protein: CASSPTGTGPNYGYTF

V gene: TRBV9
CDR3 protein: CASSVEVGASQETQYF

V gene: TRBV7-9
CDR3 protein: CASSSGIYNEQFF

V gene: TRBV6-1
CDR3 protein: CASSEGTEAFF

V gene: TRBV29-1
CDR3 protein: CSVQGAAFGYTF

V gene: TRBV6-1
CDR3 protein: CASSVQGENEKLFF

V gene: TRBV30
CDR3 protein: CAWSPRESYGYTF

V gene: TRBV7-8
CDR3 protein: CASSLVSNEQFF

V gene: TRBV25-1
CDR3 protein: CASSAPFGENTEAFF

V gene: TRBV9
CDR3 protein: CASSAWGTNYGYTF

V gene: TRBV6-5
CDR3 protein: CASSYASGTVNYGYTF

V gene: TRBV20-1
CDR3 protein: CSATPAEAFF

V gene: TRBV6-6
CDR3 protein: CASSYSGGVSSYEQYF

V gene: TRBV5-4
CDR3 protein: CASSFRGNTEAFF

V gene: TRBV7-9
CDR3 protein: CASSLGTGDVQYF

V gene: TRBV9
CDR3 protein: CASSVEGSSNEKLFF

V gene: TRBV10-3
CDR3 protein: CAISEWGRGRGVGYGYTF

V gene: TRBV7-6
CDR3 protein: CASSLGGAGAGNTIYF

V gene: TRBV7-9
CDR3 protein: CASSGPGTGGHEQYF

V gene: TRBV7-8
CDR3 protein: CASSPQGRGVDEQYF

V gene: TRBV30
CDR3 protein: CAWSVAVGISTDTQYF

V gene: TRBV5-6
CDR3 protein: CASSPTIGTQYF

V gene: TRBV9
CDR3 protein: CASSGGTDANYGYTF

V gene: TRBV19
CDR3 protein: CASSPRQGAVTEAFF

V gene: TRBV13
CDR3 protein: CASSLEALYTF

V gene: TRBV29-1
CDR3 protein: CSATGTEAFF

V gene: TRBV7-9
CDR3 protein: CASSGLSGQETDTQYF

V gene: TRBV7-7
CDR3 protein: CASSLVETGNTGELFF

V gene: TRBV29-1
CDR3 protein: CSVKTGGTETQYF